Following are 27 T cell receptor beta chains from one sample sequenced in a study of CD8+ T cells in alopecia areata. Investigators isolated RNA and reverse transcribed it into cDNA to act as the sequencing template. The protocol was immunoSEQ multiplex PCR, while the TCRdb copy is restricted to in-frame clones and leaves out a portion. The top ten hold roughly 15% of the sample, which has about 70,000 clones, roughly 44% seen once. Sequencing was performed on CD8+ T cells sorted from blood, taken at week 0. These TCRs come from a human donor with alopecia areata.

As for this clone: A far larger clone is one base from this, pointing to a likely read error. Other DNA variants within this sample encode the same CDR3. The gene calls are TRBV7-3 and TRBJ2-3; possibly TRBD2 for D (5 bases). CDR3 length equals 13 residues. V was shortened by 5 bases and J by 9 bases, with 15 bases between the two germline ends. The V gene's germline CDR1 is SGHTA and CDR2 FQGTGA. The CDR3 sequence is CASSQDSSGTQYF. The CDR3 DNA sequence: TGTGCCAGCAGCCAAGATAGTTCGGGAACGCAGTATTTT.

J is TRBJ2-1 and V is TRBV28, with 7 bases identical to TRBD1. Germline lookup yields CDR1 MDHEN and CDR2 SYDVKM. After removal of 4 bases from V and 8 bases from J, the junction contained 8 bases not matched to a gene. The CDR3 length is 14 residues. As DNA, the CDR3 is TGTGCCAGCAGTTGGGGACAGCCAAGCGATGAGCAGTTCTTC. Encoded protein: CASSWGQPSDEQFF.

Only a few counts were recorded for this clone. V gene TRBV29-1 combines with J gene TRBJ2-2; D might be TRBD1 or TRBD2, each matching 5 bases. With 4 bases removed from V and 9 bases from J, the gap between germline ends came to 18 bases. The germline CDR1 and CDR2 sequences are SQVTM and ANQGSEA. This CDR3 is 14 amino acids long. The CDR3 protein is CSVVDSERGRELFF. CDR3 sequence (DNA): TGCAGCGTTGTCGACAGCGAGAGGGGAAGGGAGCTGTTTTTT.

This chain links TRBV7-9 with TRBJ2-7; no reliable D call. Deletions cut 7 bases from V and 5 bases from J, with 18 bases between. Germline CDR1 reads SEHNR; CDR2 reads FQNEAQ (reference sequence). The CDR3 spans 14 residues. CDR3 loop: CASTRTSVGHEQYF. Here the CDR3 DNA reads TGTGCCAGCACCCGCACCTCCGTGGGCCACGAGCAGTACTTC.

The gene calls are TRBV19 and TRBJ2-5; D is unresolved. This CDR3 region has 13 residues. CDR1 and CDR2 (germline): LNHDA, SQIVND (reference sequence). The ends were cut back, 3 bases at V and 0 bases at J, with 5 bases in the middle. The CDR3 DNA reads TGTGCCAGTAGTATTGCCAACCAAGAGACCCAGTACTTC. Its protein is CASSIANQETQYF.

In this sample, this clone turned up a few times. The chain carries TRBV29-1 and TRBJ1-2; D is undetermined. The CDR3 contains 15 residues. V gave up 5 bases and J gave up 4 bases, with 20 bases separating them. In germline, CDR1 is SQVTM, CDR2 ANQGSEA. The CDR3 DNA reads as TGCAGCGTTCCCCTTACTGGAGGAGGTTCCTATGGCTACACCTTC. Protein product: CSVPLTGGGSYGYTF.

This clone was observed at least ten times. Additional DNA sequences in this sample encode the identical CDR3. The chain has TRBV29-1 and TRBJ2-1, with D perhaps matching TRBD1 (6 bases). Looked up from germline, CDR1 is SQVTM and CDR2 is ANQGSEA. The CDR3 runs 12 residues. Between the trimmed V and J ends, which lost 4 bases and 10 bases, there was a span of 14 bases. The CDR3 region has the DNA TGCAGCGTTGCTGGGGGCCTGGGAGAGCAGTTCTTC. This codes for CSVAGGLGEQFF.

This clone was observed a few times. The chain joins TRBV2 to TRBJ2-7, with TRBD2 identical over 10 bases. The CDR3 covers 15 residues. Germline loops: CDR1 SNHLY, CDR2 FYNNEI. With 7 bases clipped from V and 1 base from J, the junction kept 7 bases outside the gene matches. The CDR3 region is CASIQGLARSYEQYF. The DNA for the CDR3 is TGTGCCAGCATCCAGGGACTAGCGAGATCCTACGAGCAGTACTTC.

This chain joins TRBV5-6 and TRBJ2-5, with 8 bases fitting TRBD1. The germline V gene has CDR1 SGHDT and CDR2 YYEEEE. This CDR3 contains 15 residues. V gave up 4 bases and J gave up 4 bases; unmatched junction bases: 9. The CDR3 DNA reads TGTGCCAGCAGCGCCGGGACAGGTCCAGGAGAGACCCAGTACTTC. Its protein is CASSAGTGPGETQYF.

The genes are TRBV7-9 and TRBJ2-7; D gene unclear. There are 13 residues in the CDR3. Germline V CDR1 and CDR2: SEHNR, FQNEAQ (reference sequence). Trimming shortened V by 2 bases and J by 3 bases, and 8 bases separated the two germline ends. This chain's CDR3 is CASSLTENYEQYF. The CDR3 nucleotides read TGTGCCAGCAGCTTAACAGAAAACTACGAGCAGTACTTC.

The chain has TRBV23-1 and TRBJ2-2; D may be TRBD1 (5 bases). TRBV23-1 is treated as an ORF (open reading frame) with a function not yet certain. V dropped 0 bases and J dropped 1 base, with 12 bases sitting between them. The CDR3 contains 17 residues. The CDR3 DNA follows: TGCGCCAGCAGTCAATCTGCACAGGCTAAGAACACCGGGGAGCTGTTTTTT. As protein: CASSQSAQAKNTGELFF.

The chain employs TRBV4-3 and TRBJ2-2; 10 bases align to TRBD2. The CDR3 loop spans 18 amino acids. With 3 bases clipped from V and 1 base from J, the junction kept 8 bases outside the gene matches. Per the germline V gene, CDR1 is LGHNA and CDR2 is YSLEER. CDR3 protein: CASSHFPGTSVNTGELFF. CDR3 DNA: TGCGCCAGCAGCCACTTCCCCGGGACTAGCGTGAACACCGGGGAGCTGTTTTTT.

This clone was picked up a small number of times. The V call is TRBV29-1, the J call TRBJ2-2, with unresolved D. CDR3 length: 11 amino acids. CDR1 SQVTM and CDR2 ANQGSEA come from the germline V gene. Trimming left V 7 bases short and J 4 bases short, with 7 bases between. The CDR3 sequence: CSAGFTGELFF. The DNA of the CDR3 is TGCAGCGCCGGTTTCACCGGGGAGCTGTTTTTT.

This chain joins TRBV7-9 and TRBJ2-3; 10 bases are shared with TRBD1. This CDR3 has 16 amino acids. V lost 5 bases to trimming and J lost 9 bases; unmatched junction nucleotides: 14. Germline V gene lookup returns CDR1 SEHNR and CDR2 FQNEAQ (reference sequence). For the CDR3, the DNA is TGTGCCAGCAGCGCGAATGGGGACAGGGGCCCAGCAACGCAGTATTTT. It yields the protein CASSANGDRGPATQYF.

CDR3 nucleotide sequence: TGTGCCAGCAGTTCTTCCTCTAGCGGTTACACAGATACGCAGTATTTT. Translated: CASSSSSSGYTDTQYF. This chain uses TRBV27 with TRBJ2-3, with 7 bases identical to TRBD2. V shed 4 bases and J 2 bases; nucleotides not matched to a gene: 9. This CDR3 region has 16 residues. Germline assignment: CDR1 MNHEY and CDR2 SMNVEV (reference sequence).

The genes are TRBV30 and TRBJ1-1; the D is unclear. Germline V gene lookup returns CDR1 GTSNPN and CDR2 SVGIG (reference sequence). V shed 3 bases and J shed 5 bases, with 10 bases lying between them. The length of the CDR3 is 12 residues. For the CDR3, the DNA is TGTGCCTGGAGCCCTATTGGGACTGAAGCTTTCTTT. Translated: CAWSPIGTEAFF.

The chain joins TRBV12-5 to TRBJ2-1; 7 bases map to TRBD2. The CDR3 consists of 15 residues. CDR1 is LGHNT, CDR2 FRNRAP, per germline. With 10 bases clipped from V and 4 bases from J, the junction kept 13 bases outside the gene matches. For the CDR3, the DNA is TGTGCTACCTCAAGCGGGGAGGATCTATACAATGAGCAGTTCTTC. The encoded protein is CATSSGEDLYNEQFF. Using reference TRBV12-5 and TRBJ2-1 for the parts outside the CDR3, the full variable domain is DARVTQTPRHKVTEMGQEVTMRCQPILGHNTVFWYRQTMMQGLELLAYFRNRAPLDDSGMPKDRFSAEMPDATLATLKIQPSEPRDSAVYFCATSSGEDLYNEQFFGPGTRLTVL.

The rearrangement joins TRBV19 to TRBJ1-1; D might be TRBD1 (5 bases). CDR3 length: 14 amino acids. The V end was cut by 4 bases, the J end by 5 bases, with 14 bases between. Germline-derived CDR1 and CDR2 are LNHDA and SQIVND (reference sequence). CDR3 in amino acids: CASSTGRGVTEAFF. The CDR3 DNA is TGTGCCAGTAGTACGGGACGAGGGGTTACTGAAGCTTTCTTT. Supplemented by reference TRBV19 and TRBJ1-1, the full variable domain reads DGGITQSPKYLFRKEGQNVTLSCEQNLNHDAMYWYRQDPGQGLRLIYYSQIVNDFQKGDIAEGYSVSREKKESFPLTVTSAQKNPTAFYLCASSTGRGVTEAFFGQGTRLTVV.

The chain employs TRBV29-1 and TRBJ1-2; D remains unclear. Germline V gives CDR1 SQVTM, CDR2 ANQGSEA. The CDR3 sequence is 12 residues long. Between the trimmed V and J ends, which lost 7 bases and 4 bases, there was a span of 13 bases. For the CDR3, the DNA is TGCAGCGCCTCTACCGCGAGCTATGGCTACACCTTC. Its translation is CSASTASYGYTF.

The CDR3 spells CASSPLTSGGTDTQYF. The CDR3 DNA is TGTGCCAGCAGCCCCCTGACTAGCGGGGGAACAGATACGCAGTATTTT. This rearrangement joins TRBV7-6 to TRBJ2-3; 12 nucleotides align to TRBD2. The V gene's germline CDR1 is SGHVS and CDR2 FNYEAQ. The length of the CDR3 is 16 residues. The V segment lost 5 bases and the J segment 3 bases; nucleotides outside the gene matches: 6.

The chain uses TRBV25-1 and TRBJ2-7, with D perhaps TRBD2 (5 bases). This CDR3 is 15 amino acids long. Germline assignment: CDR1 MGHDK and CDR2 SYGVNS. Between the trimmed V and J ends, which lost 5 bases and 3 bases, there was a span of 17 bases. CDR3 in DNA: TGTGCCAGCAGTCCAGGTCGGGGTGGGGTCTACGAGCAGTACTTC. Amino acids: CASSPGRGGVYEQYF.

The J gene is TRBJ1-5, the V gene TRBV6-5, with a weak D call TRBD1 (5 bases). The CDR3 runs to 15 residues. Trimming removed 5 bases from V and 4 bases from J, with 15 bases in between. Germline lookup yields CDR1 MNHEY and CDR2 SVGAGI. The CDR3 DNA is TGTGCCAGCAGTCACAAAGGGGACGGTAATCAGCCCCAGCATTTT. Its translation: CASSHKGDGNQPQHF.

The chain combines TRBV2 with TRBJ2-5; D perhaps matches TRBD2 (5 bases). Trimming took off 6 bases at V and 4 bases at J, with 12 bases between the two ends. CDR3 size: 13 residues. Germline V gene lookup returns CDR1 SNHLY and CDR2 FYNNEI. The DNA of the CDR3 is TGTGCCAGCAGATCCCTAGGGAGAGAGACCCAGTACTTC. It specifies CASRSLGRETQYF.

The table lists this clone with a few counts. The chain carries TRBV27 and TRBJ2-4; TRBD2 agrees at 7 bases. CDR3 size: 16 residues. The V and J ends lost 5 bases and 0 bases, in that order; junction bases with no gene match: 7. From germline, CDR1 is MNHEY and CDR2 SMNVEV (reference sequence). The CDR3 DNA reads TGTGCCAGCAGTCCAGGACTAGACCTAGCCAAAAACATTCAGTACTTC. This gives the protein CASSPGLDLAKNIQYF.

This clone was seen once. The chain uses TRBV7-9 and TRBJ1-1; 7 bases fit TRBD1. CDR3 length: 16 amino acids. Trimming cost V 5 bases and J 1 base; bases outside gene matches: 10. The V gene's germline CDR1 is SEHNR and CDR2 FQNEAQ (reference sequence). CDR3 in DNA: TGTGCCAGCAGCCCCGACAGGGCCGGGCGGAACACTGAAGCTTTCTTT. Protein: CASSPDRAGRNTEAFF.

The chain combines TRBV14 with TRBJ2-7; the D gene is possibly TRBD2 (6 bases). Germline assignment: CDR1 SGHDN and CDR2 FVKESK. The length of the CDR3 is 17 residues. Trimming cost V 0 bases and J 4 bases, with 19 bases left between them. CDR3: CASSQDRTGLNTYEQYF. CDR3 in DNA: TGTGCCAGCAGCCAAGATCGGACGGGACTCAACACATACGAGCAGTACTTC.

This clone was picked up a small number of times. This chain connects TRBV18 to TRBJ2-3; D may be TRBD1 or TRBD2 (5 bases each). V lost 0 bases and J lost 2, with 12 bases in between. Germline V gives CDR1 KGHSH, CDR2 LQKENI. This CDR3 is 16 amino acids long. CDR3 nucleotide sequence: TGTGCCAGCTCACCACCCGGGACCGAGATCACAGATACGCAGTATTTT. Translation gives CASSPPGTEITDTQYF.